This entry is about one TCR beta chain. The CDR3 sequence is 14 residues long. The germline V gene encodes CDR1 DFQATT and CDR2 SNEGSKA (reference sequence). Trimming removed 0 bases from V and 8 bases from J, with 16 bases in between. The entry originates in a study of T cell repertoires in cytomegalovirus infection. TCRdb passed the reads through MiXCR, listing each CDR3 protein once. The sample includes hundreds of thousands of distinct CDR3 sequences, 10% to 12% seen only once; the top ten take about 10%. This clonotype was sampled from a human donor in good health (CMV status not recorded). Some clones in this sample may be carry-over from other donors' samples. This sequence joins TRBV20-1 and TRBJ1-2; tentatively, D is TRBD1 (5 bases). The sample consisted of PBMCs. This CDR3 is CSARDPSGTQGYTF. For the CDR3, the DNA is TGCAGTGCTAGAGACCCCTCCGGGACGCAGGGCTACACCTTC.